A selection of T cell receptor beta chains follows, all from one sample in a study of blood T cell repertoires in COVID-19. The protocol was immunoSEQ multiplex PCR, while the TCRdb copy is restricted to in-frame clones and leaves out a portion. The sample has nearly 250,000 clones, around 86% seen once; the top ten hold around 1.6%. The sequencing sample was made of peripheral blood. All receptors derive from a woman aged 55 to 70 who had recovered from COVID-19. Each CDR3 is given with its conserved first and last residue. A D gene is named only where the DNA matches it firmly. Expanded clones are given a class, and other clones once, few, many or no size at all.

V gene	D gene	J gene	clone size	CDR3 protein	CDR3 DNA
TRBV4-1	TRBD1	TRBJ1-6	-	CASSQVGDSISSPLHF	TGCGCCAGCAGCCAAGTAGGGGACAGTATCAGTTCACCCCTCCACTTT
TRBV28	-	TRBJ1-2	-	CASRQTVPYGYTF	TGTGCCAGCAGACAAACAGTACCTTATGGCTACACCTTC
TRBV7-9	-	TRBJ1-1	once	CASSLPRQVNTEAFF	TGTGCCAGCAGCTTACCGCGACAGGTGAACACTGAAGCTTTCTTT
TRBV6-1	TRBD2	TRBJ2-7	-	CASSEGGVGHFSYEQYF	TGTGCCAGCAGTGAGGGGGGGGTGGGCCACTTCTCCTACGAGCAGTACTTC
TRBV11-2	TRBD2	TRBJ2-5	-	CASSWLAGGQETQYF	TGTGCCAGCAGCTGGCTAGCGGGGGGACAAGAGACCCAGTACTTC
TRBV12-3/TRBV12-4	-	TRBJ1-2	-	CASSLSGELGYTF	TGTGCCAGCAGTCTCTCGGGGGAGCTAGGCTACACCTTC
TRBV6-2/TRBV6-3	TRBD1	TRBJ1-2	-	CASRPTGGDYGYTF	TGTGCCAGCAGACCTACAGGGGGCGACTATGGCTACACCTTC
TRBV9	-	TRBJ2-7	-	CASSSGDFTYEQYF	TGTGCCAGCAGCTCGGGGGACTTCACCTACGAGCAGTACTTC
TRBV6-5	-	TRBJ1-4	-	CASRLDAGVKLFF	TGTGCCAGCCGCCTCGACGCGGGGGTAAAACTGTTTTTT
TRBV7-9	-	TRBJ1-2	-	CASSLGAGAYGYTF	TGTGCCAGCAGCTTAGGGGCAGGGGCCTATGGCTACACCTTC
TRBV5-1	-	TRBJ1-2	-	CASSLTDNYGYTF	TGCGCCAGCAGCCTGACAGATAACTATGGCTACACCTTC
TRBV27	-	TRBJ2-1	-	CASRRGSSYNEQFF	TGTGCCAGCAGAAGGGGTAGCTCCTACAATGAGCAGTTCTTC
TRBV28	TRBD1	TRBJ1-2	-	CASSFQGGGNYGYTF	TGTGCCAGCAGTTTTCAGGGGGGAGGCAACTATGGCTACACCTTC
TRBV19	TRBD1	TRBJ1-2	-	CASRTTPIRTGNYGYTF	TGTGCCAGTAGAACTACCCCCATCCGGACAGGAAACTATGGCTACACCTTC
TRBV12-3/TRBV12-4	TRBD1	TRBJ2-1	-	CASSPQGRLLFF	TGTGCCAGCAGCCCACAGGGGCGCCTTCTGTTCTTC
TRBV7-9	-	TRBJ2-7	-	CASSLVAGSYEQYF	TGTGCCAGCAGCTTAGTCGCAGGCTCCTACGAGCAGTACTTC
TRBV7-2	TRBD1	TRBJ2-7	-	CASSLGPGQQYEQYF	TGTGCCAGCAGCTTGGGGCCGGGACAGCAATACGAGCAGTACTTC
TRBV28	-	TRBJ1-1	few	CASEYRGEAFF	TGTGCCAGCGAGTACCGGGGTGAAGCTTTCTTT